This T cell receptor (beta chain) originates from a study of blood T cell repertoires in COVID-19. Study-level information: Sources were T cells, B-cell-depleted T cells, or PBMCs; the material itself was cDNA or gDNA.

Trimming left V 8 bases short and J 7 bases short, with 17 bases between. Per germline, CDR1 SNHLY and CDR2 FYNNEI. The CDR3 runs 14 residues. Using immunoSEQ multiplex PCR, the repertoire was profiled, and TCRdb retains in-frame clones only, with some absent. The table has about 62,000 clones, approximately 90% seen once. This chain links TRBV2 with TRBJ1-4; D is possibly TRBD1 (5 bases). Sequencing was carried out using peripheral blood. The receptor comes from a woman aged 55 to 70 with acute or convalescent COVID-19. CDR3 sequence: CASGRETVGEKLFF. DNA for the CDR3: TGTGCCAGCGGCCGGGAGACAGTAGGTGAAAAACTGTTTTTT.